Shown below are 24 T cell receptor beta chains from a single sample sequenced in a study of shared clonotypes between healthy human individuals. The protocol was immunoSEQ multiplex PCR, while the TCRdb copy is restricted to in-frame clones and leaves out a portion. The profile shows under 2,500,000 clones, roughly 95% of them singletons. Input material: naive CD4+ T cells sorted from blood. The subset: CD45RA+ positively selected. These receptors all come from a man aged 18 to 30 in good health.

Worth noting for this clone: Other DNA sequences of this sample code for an identical CDR3. The V and J genes are TRBV11-2 and TRBJ2-3; no clear D gene. CDR1 is SGHAT, CDR2 FQNNGV, per germline. The V gene lost 3 bases and the J gene lost 3 bases, with 13 bases spanning the gap. The CDR3 runs to 15 residues. CDR3 protein: CASSFGGFGTDTQYF. CDR3 sequence (DNA): TGTGCCAGCAGCTTCGGCGGTTTTGGGACAGATACGCAGTATTTT.

The chain has TRBV18 and TRBJ2-2, with D unclear. The V end lost 6 bases, the J end lost 3 bases, and 11 bases lay between the germline ends. CDR1 KGHSH and CDR2 LQKENI come from the germline V gene. The CDR3 contains 14 residues. This CDR3 reads CASSRAMDTGELFF. The CDR3 DNA reads TGTGCCAGCTCCCGGGCCATGGACACCGGGGAGCTGTTTTTT. Variable domain in full (rest from reference TRBV18 and TRBJ2-2): NAGVMQNPRHLVRRRGQEARLRCSPMKGHSHVYWYRQLPEEGLKFMVYLQKENIIDESGMPKERFSAEFPKEGPSILRIQQVVRGDSAAYFCASSRAMDTGELFFGEGSRLTVL.

The chain joins TRBV7-2 to TRBJ2-5; D remains ambiguous. CDR3 length equals 13 residues. V was trimmed by 1 base and J by 5 bases, leaving 8 bases between them. The germline V gene encodes CDR1 SGHTA and CDR2 FQGNSA. The CDR3 bases are TGTGCCAGCAGCTTAGTAATGGGGGAGACCCAGTACTTC. This sequence encodes CASSLVMGETQYF. The complete variable domain, with remaining parts taken from reference TRBV7-2 and TRBJ2-5, reads GAGVSQSPSNKVTEKGKDVELRCDPISGHTALYWYRQSLGQGLEFLIYFQGNSAPDKSGLPSDRFSAERTGGSVSTLTIQRTQQEDSAVYLCASSLVMGETQYFGPGTRLLVL.

With respect to this clone: This sample also contains other DNA sequences that code for the same CDR3. The genes are TRBV28 and TRBJ1-1; tentatively, D is TRBD1 (5 bases). The germline V gene has CDR1 MDHEN and CDR2 SYDVKM. V shed 2 bases and J shed 5 bases, with 6 bases lying between them. This CDR3 is built from 12 residues. The CDR3 sequence is CASSLRGTEAFF. CDR3 DNA: TGTGCCAGCAGTTTACGGGGGACTGAAGCTTTCTTT.

Only one count was recorded for this clone. The chain recombines TRBV30 with TRBJ2-4; weak D call: TRBD2 (5 bases). CDR3 length equals 14 residues. Germline loops: CDR1 GTSNPN, CDR2 SVGIG (reference sequence). V was trimmed by 1 base and J by 3 bases, leaving 10 bases between them. CDR3 coding DNA: TGTGCCTGGAGTGGGGGAGATTTCAAAAACATTCAGTACTTC. Translated: CAWSGGDFKNIQYF.

The chain is built from TRBV4-1 and TRBJ2-4; 9 nucleotides align to TRBD1. V was pared by 5 bases and J by 6 bases, with 8 bases of the junction left unmatched. Per the germline V gene, CDR1 is MGHRA and CDR2 is YSYEKL. There are 15 residues in the CDR3. The CDR3 protein is CASSFPGQGVNIQYF. The CDR3 region has the DNA TGCGCCAGCAGCTTTCCGGGACAGGGTGTAAACATTCAGTACTTC.

This chain links TRBV2 with TRBJ2-1, with a possible D match to TRBD2 (5 bases). Trimming cost V 8 bases and J 13 bases, with 12 bases left between them. This CDR3 is built from 10 residues. The V gene's germline CDR1 is SNHLY and CDR2 FYNNEI. The CDR3 spells CASSRRTQFF. Here the CDR3 DNA reads TGTGCCAGCTCACGACGGACTCAGTTCTTC.

The V gene is TRBV5-6, the J gene TRBJ2-7, with a possible D match to TRBD1 (5 bases). The CDR3 contains 14 residues. Germline CDR1 is SGHDT and CDR2 is YYEEEE. Trimming removed 4 bases from V and 6 bases from J, with 17 bases in between. The CDR3 is CASSPTLGLPEQYF. CDR3 DNA sequence: TGTGCCAGCAGCCCCACTCTGGGGCTCCCCGAGCAGTACTTC.

The chain combines TRBV18 with TRBJ1-2; no clear D gene. Germline values: CDR1 KGHSH, CDR2 LQKENI. The CDR3 runs to 13 residues. Trimming shortened V by 6 bases and J by 0 bases, and 8 bases separated the two germline ends. The CDR3 region has the DNA TGTGCCAGCTCGCCAGCTACTAACTATGGCTACACCTTC. Its translation is CASSPATNYGYTF.

The chain employs TRBV4-2 and TRBJ2-1; no firm D call. Looked up from germline, CDR1 is LGHNA and CDR2 is YNFKEQ. The CDR3 spans 15 residues. V gave up 0 bases and J gave up 2 bases, with 8 bases separating them. The CDR3 is CASSQDSPAYNEQFF. CDR3 bases: TGTGCCAGCAGCCAAGATAGTCCCGCCTACAATGAGCAGTTCTTC.

This chain connects TRBV6-5 to TRBJ1-2, with 7 bases lining up with TRBD1. With V trimmed by 8 bases and J by 4 bases, 7 bases remained unmatched. This CDR3 comprises 13 residues. CDR1 and CDR2 (germline): MNHEY, SVGAGI. The CDR3 spells CASHRAGGYGYTF. In DNA form, the CDR3 reads TGTGCCAGCCATCGGGCAGGGGGCTATGGCTACACCTTC.

V gene TRBV5-6 combines with J gene TRBJ1-1; D unclear. Germline-derived CDR1 and CDR2 are SGHDT and YYEEEE. Trimming cost V 3 bases and J 5 bases, with 17 bases left between them. CDR3 length equals 15 residues. The DNA for the CDR3 is TGTGCCAGCAGCTCCGTAAGCCGGGCGAGGACTGAAGCTTTCTTT. Protein sequence: CASSSVSRARTEAFF.

The rearrangement joins TRBV9 to TRBJ2-2; D remains unclear. V lost 0 bases and J lost 4, with 10 bases in between. Per the germline V gene, CDR1 is SGDLS and CDR2 is YYNGEE. The CDR3 loop spans 15 amino acids. As DNA, the CDR3 is TGTGCCAGCAGCGTAGTGGGTTTGGGCACCGGGGAGCTGTTTTTT. It specifies CASSVVGLGTGELFF.

As for this clone: Distinct nucleotide sequences in the sample also encode this CDR3. The chain links TRBV10-3 to TRBJ2-3, with unresolved D. The V and J ends lost 0 bases and 3 bases respectively, with 7 bases between them. The V gene's germline CDR1 is ENHRY and CDR2 SYGVKD. CDR3 length: 14 amino acids. DNA of the CDR3: TGTGCCATCAGTGAGTCGACCAGGACAGATACGCAGTATTTT. It yields the protein CAISESTRTDTQYF.

The J gene is TRBJ1-6, the V gene TRBV14, with a tentative D call TRBD1 (5 bases). Germline V gene data show CDR1 as SGHDN and CDR2 as FVKESK. This CDR3 spans 19 amino acids. V lost 4 bases and J 7 bases, leaving 26 bases between the germline ends. DNA of the CDR3: TGTGCCAGCAGCCTTAGGACGGTAGGGACGTGGCAGCAAAATTCACCCCTCCACTTT. Protein: CASSLRTVGTWQQNSPLHF.

The CDR3 nucleotides read TGTGCCAGCAGCTTGGGGACTAGCGGGGGCCAGATGCCCTACGAGCAGTACTTC. Its translation is CASSLGTSGGQMPYEQYF. The chain carries TRBV5-4 and TRBJ2-7; 13 positions agree with TRBD2. This CDR3 contains 18 residues. Germline CDR1 and CDR2: SGHNT and YYREEE (reference sequence). V gave up 0 bases and J gave up 2 bases; unmatched junction bases: 8. Together with reference TRBV5-4 and TRBJ2-7, the CDR3 gives the full variable domain: ETGVTQSPTHLIKTRGQQVTLRCSSQSGHNTVSWYQQALGQGPQFIFQYYREEENGRGNFPPRFSGLQFPNYSSELNVNALELDDSALYLCASSLGTSGGQMPYEQYFGPGTRLTVT.

The rearrangement uses TRBV30 and TRBJ1-1; no reliable D call. V was trimmed by 4 bases and J by 2 bases, leaving 8 bases between them. The length of the CDR3 is 12 residues. The germline V gene encodes CDR1 GTSNPN and CDR2 SVGIG (reference sequence). CDR3 DNA: TGTGCCTGGAAACCCGGTAACACTGAAGCTTTCTTT. Residues: CAWKPGNTEAFF.

The genes are TRBV7-2 and TRBJ2-7; 11 nucleotides align to TRBD2. Germline assignment: CDR1 SGHTA and CDR2 FQGNSA. The V and J ends lost 5 bases and 2 bases, in that order; junction bases with no gene match: 8. This CDR3 spans 16 amino acids. For the CDR3, the DNA is TGTGCCAGCAGCCAACAGGAACTAGCGGGAGCCTACGAGCAGTACTTC. Residues: CASSQQELAGAYEQYF.

The rearrangement joins TRBV7-2 to TRBJ1-1; D remains unclear. The CDR3 contains 15 residues. Trimming cost V 1 base and J 0 bases, with 9 bases left between them. Germline lookup yields CDR1 SGHTA and CDR2 FQGNSA. CDR3 DNA sequence: TGTGCCAGCAGCTTAGTGGGCTTAATGAACACTGAAGCTTTCTTT. The encoded protein is CASSLVGLMNTEAFF.

The rearrangement uses TRBV6-5 and TRBJ2-5; 8 bases agree with TRBD1. The CDR3 has 15 amino acids. Trimming took 7 bases from V and 5 from J; bases not matched to a gene: 12. CDR1 and CDR2 (germline): MNHEY, SVGAGI. CDR3 residues: CASKMTGEGLETQYF. The DNA for the CDR3 is TGTGCCAGCAAAATGACAGGGGAAGGCCTGGAGACCCAGTACTTC.

The J gene is TRBJ2-1, the V gene TRBV7-9; no definite D call. Trimming stripped 3 bases from V and 4 bases from J, with 7 bases between. From germline, CDR1 is SEHNR and CDR2 FQNEAQ (reference sequence). The CDR3 runs 13 residues. CDR3 nucleotides: TGTGCCAGCAGCTTGTATAGATACAATGAGCAGTTCTTC. Protein sequence: CASSLYRYNEQFF.

The chain has TRBV5-4 and TRBJ2-1; D is ambiguous. The CDR3 has 13 residues. V gave up 9 bases and J gave up 8 bases, with 18 bases separating them. From germline, CDR1 is SGHNT and CDR2 YYREEE (reference sequence). The CDR3 DNA is TGTGCCACCGCAAACGGTGGTCGATATGAGCAGTTCTTC. This encodes CATANGGRYEQFF.

This chain links TRBV6-5 with TRBJ2-4, with TRBD2 matching 8 bases. The length of the CDR3 is 13 residues. V shed 6 bases, J shed 5 bases, and the junction held 3 bases outside the gene matches. CDR1 is MNHEY and CDR2 is SVGAGI in the germline V gene. CDR3 region: CASSQAGENIQYF. In DNA, the CDR3 is TGTGCCAGCAGCCAAGCGGGAGAAAACATTCAGTACTTC.

The chain recombines TRBV7-2 with TRBJ2-1; 11 bases align to TRBD2. Germline loops: CDR1 SGHTA, CDR2 FQGNSA. V dropped 5 bases and J dropped 0; count of bases not matched to a gene: 6. The CDR3 is made up of 17 amino acids. The CDR3 region is CASSTGLAGYSYNEQFF. The CDR3 DNA is TGTGCCAGCAGCACTGGACTAGCGGGCTACTCCTACAATGAGCAGTTCTTC. Together with reference TRBV7-2 and TRBJ2-1, the CDR3 gives the full variable domain: GAGVSQSPSNKVTEKGKDVELRCDPISGHTALYWYRQSLGQGLEFLIYFQGNSAPDKSGLPSDRFSAERTGGSVSTLTIQRTQQEDSAVYLCASSTGLAGYSYNEQFFGPGTRLTVL.